This is a list of T cell receptor beta chains from one sample in a study of blood T cell repertoires in COVID-19. The assay was immunoSEQ multiplex PCR, and TCRdb's table has in-frame clones only and misses some. The data contain about 230,000 clones, about 85% of them seen just once; the ten biggest clones take up about an eighth. The specimen was peripheral blood. Receptors were obtained from a woman aged 18-29 years who had recovered from COVID-19. The CDR3 runs from the conserved cysteine through the conserved F or W. The order of the fields is D gene, V gene, CDR3 length, J gene, clone size, CDR3 protein, CDR3 DNA. A D gene is named only where the DNA matches it firmly. Rows give clone size only sometimes, using once, few, many, or a class for an expanded clone.

TRBD2	TRBV6-5	16	TRBJ2-1	-	CASSYVRTSTGNEQFF	TGTGCCAGCAGTTACGTCCGGACTAGTACGGGCAATGAGCAGTTCTTC
-	TRBV13	13	TRBJ2-7	-	CASSVFTHSEQYF	TGTGCCAGCAGCGTATTTACCCATAGCGAGCAGTACTTC
TRBD2	TRBV6-2/TRBV6-3	17	TRBJ2-1	-	CASSQAGLAGEGGEQFF	TGTGCCAGCAGTCAAGCAGGATTAGCGGGAGAAGGGGGTGAGCAGTTCTTC
TRBD2	TRBV11-2	14	TRBJ2-3	-	CASSSGGRPDTQYF	TGTGCCAGCAGTTCGGGGGGACGACCAGATACGCAGTATTTT
-	TRBV19	14	TRBJ1-1	-	CASSIAGTSQEAFF	TGTGCCAGTAGTATCGCAGGGACTTCCCAGGAGGCTTTCTTT
-	TRBV5-1	16	TRBJ2-1	-	CASSLGAESLYNEQFF	TGCGCCAGCAGCCTAGGAGCGGAGTCCCTCTACAATGAGCAGTTCTTC
-	TRBV7-9	15	TRBJ2-1	-	CASSLDYRKDNEQFF	TGTGCCAGCAGCTTAGATTACAGGAAGGACAATGAGCAGTTCTTC
-	TRBV30	11	TRBJ1-2	-	CAWTRGNGYTF	TGTGCCTGGACCCGGGGGAATGGCTACACCTTC
TRBD1	TRBV19	14	TRBJ1-6	-	CASRQTGEGSPLHF	TGTGCCAGTAGGCAGACAGGGGAAGGCTCACCCCTCCACTTT
TRBD2	TRBV4-1	17	TRBJ2-6	-	CASSQDTSGTGANVLTF	TGCGCCAGCAGCCAAGATACTAGCGGGACTGGGGCCAACGTCCTGACTTTC
-	TRBV7-9	12	TRBJ1-6	-	CASSLYSPPLHF	TGTGCCAGCAGCTTATACTCCCCACCCCTCCACTTT
-	TRBV7-7	16	TRBJ2-5	-	CASSRIGQPNQETQYF	TGTGCCAGCAGCCGAATTGGACAGCCGAACCAAGAGACCCAGTACTTC
-	TRBV6-4	16	TRBJ1-2	-	CASSDSNYRVAGGYTF	TGTGCCAGCAGTGACTCGAATTACAGGGTTGCTGGTGGCTACACCTTC
-	TRBV6-5	15	TRBJ1-3	-	CASSLLIGSGNTIYF	TGTGCCAGCAGTTTGCTGATCGGCTCTGGAAACACCATATATTTT
-	TRBV20-1	10	TRBJ2-7	-	CSARHYEQYF	TGCAGTGCTAGACATTACGAGCAGTACTTC
-	TRBV2	10	TRBJ2-7	once	CASEQGQQYF	TGTGCCAGCGAACAGGGCCAGCAGTACTTC
-	TRBV5-5	15	TRBJ1-4	-	CASSYRQSTNEKLFF	TGTGCCAGCAGTTACCGACAGTCAACTAATGAAAAACTGTTTTTT
TRBD1	TRBV7-9	16	TRBJ2-1	-	CASSLAGTGSDNEQFF	TGTGCCAGCAGCTTAGCCGGGACAGGGTCGGACAATGAGCAGTTCTTC
-	TRBV27	13	TRBJ2-5	-	CASSFASQETQYF	TGTGCCAGCAGTTTCGCCAGCCAAGAGACCCAGTACTTC
TRBD1	TRBV19	14	TRBJ2-7	once	CASSPRTGSDEQYF	TGTGCCAGTAGTCCTAGGACAGGGAGCGACGAGCAGTACTTC